This TCR beta chain was obtained from a study of T cell changes during pregnancy in multiple sclerosis. The germline gives CDR1 MNHNY, CDR2 SVGAGI (reference sequence). This CDR3 region has 15 residues. Trimming cost V 4 bases and J 5 bases; bases outside gene matches: 6. This clone is a singleton in its sample. Data came from immunoSEQ multiplex PCR; TCRdb stores just in-frame clones and leaves some out. The sample lists 29,000 or so clones, around 90% occurring once. The origin of this receptor is a female donor with multiple sclerosis, enrolled in a pregnancy study. This specimen was CD8+ T cells from peripheral blood mononuclear cells, taken before pregnancy. V and J are TRBV6-6 and TRBJ2-5, with 11 bases that match TRBD2. The CDR3 protein is CASSSLTSGSETQYF. CDR3 nucleotides: TGTGCCAGCAGTTCCCTAACTAGCGGGAGTGAGACCCAGTACTTC.